One and the same sample provided the 32 T cell receptor beta chains below, sequenced in a study of control samples from healthy donors and cancer patients. Profiled with immunoSEQ multiplex PCR; TCRdb holds only in-frame clones, not every one. The table includes about 89,000 clones, approximately 89% detected once. What was sequenced was blood. The receptors originated from a man between 25 and 39 years old in good health.

V and J are TRBV6-5 and TRBJ1-1, with unresolved D. The germline gives CDR1 MNHEY, CDR2 SVGAGI. Trimming left V 6 bases short and J 8 bases short, with 10 bases between. The CDR3 loop spans 11 amino acids. CDR3 nucleotides: TGTGCCAGCAGATTACAGTTGGAAGCTTTCTTT. Translated, it gives CASRLQLEAFF.

The V gene is TRBV7-2, the J gene TRBJ2-1; 9 bases fit TRBD2. The CDR3 is 16 residues long. The trim removed 7 bases at V and 6 bases at J, leaving 13 bases unmatched. Germline CDR1 SGHTA, CDR2 FQGNSA. The CDR3 here is CASTSRAGLAANEQFF. In DNA, the CDR3 is TGTGCCAGCACCTCCCGCGCGGGACTAGCCGCCAATGAGCAGTTCTTC.

The gene calls are TRBV19 and TRBJ1-2; 9 bases agree with TRBD1. Unmatched junction bases numbered 8, after V lost 3 bases and J lost 6 bases. Per the germline V gene, CDR1 is LNHDA and CDR2 is SQIVND (reference sequence). The CDR3 spans 15 residues. The CDR3 nucleotides are TGTGCCAGTAGTATTGCCGCGGGACAGGGAAATGGCTACACCTTC. This gives the protein CASSIAAGQGNGYTF.

This chain connects TRBV14 to TRBJ1-1; unclear D gene. Germline values: CDR1 SGHDN, CDR2 FVKESK. The CDR3 runs 16 residues. V dropped 5 bases and J dropped 2 bases, with 18 bases sitting between them. In DNA form, the CDR3 reads TGTGCCAGCAGCTCCTTGCCGGGGAGAAAAAACACTGAAGCTTTCTTT. Residues: CASSSLPGRKNTEAFF.

V and J are TRBV19 and TRBJ2-2; D may be TRBD2 (5 bases). Germline loops: CDR1 LNHDA, CDR2 SQIVND (reference sequence). V was trimmed by 5 bases and J by 9 bases, leaving 16 bases between them. CDR3 length: 14 residues. CDR3 amino acids: CASSPYEGLRELFF. For the CDR3, the DNA is TGTGCCAGTAGTCCTTACGAGGGTTTGAGGGAGCTGTTTTTT.

This clone was seen only a few times. This chain links TRBV6-5 with TRBJ1-2, with TRBD1 as a possible D gene (5 bases). Germline assignment: CDR1 MNHEY and CDR2 SVGAGI. The V gene lost 0 bases and the J gene lost 4 bases, with 12 bases spanning the gap. The CDR3 spans 15 residues. The DNA for the CDR3 is TGTGCCAGCAGTTACTCGAATCACGGGGGCTATGGCTACACCTTC. It translates to CASSYSNHGGYGYTF.

Here the CDR3 DNA reads TGTGCCAGTAGTTCCGGGGTCGGCGGTGAGCAGTACTTC. This translates into CASSSGVGGEQYF. This chain connects TRBV19 to TRBJ2-7; possible D gene TRBD2, 5 bases. From germline, CDR1 is LNHDA and CDR2 SQIVND (reference sequence). V was shortened by 5 bases and J by 7 bases, with 15 bases between the two germline ends. The CDR3 has 13 residues.

This rearrangement joins TRBV15 to TRBJ1-1, with D possibly being TRBD1 (5 bases). This CDR3 is built from 15 residues. Trimming took off 0 bases at V and 5 bases at J, with 13 bases between the two ends. CDR1 is LNHNV and CDR2 is YYDKDF in the germline V gene (reference sequence). Written as DNA, the CDR3 is TGTGCCACCAGCAGAGATGCGGGGTGGGGGACTGAAGCTTTCTTT. It translates to CATSRDAGWGTEAFF.

V is TRBV27 and J is TRBJ1-1; the D is unclear. CDR1 and CDR2 from the germline V gene are MNHEY and SMNVEV (reference sequence). This CDR3 contains 13 residues. Trimming left V 3 bases short and J 0 bases short, with 5 bases between. The CDR3 protein is CASSLSMNTEAFF. DNA for the CDR3: TGTGCCAGCAGTTTGTCAATGAACACTGAAGCTTTCTTT.

V usage is TRBV7-9 and J usage is TRBJ2-7; weak D call: TRBD1 (6 bases). The V gene lost 5 bases and the J gene lost 7 bases, with 15 bases spanning the gap. This CDR3 region has 13 residues. The germline V gene has CDR1 SEHNR and CDR2 FQNEAQ (reference sequence). This chain's CDR3 is CASSPSPGEEQYV. CDR3 DNA sequence: TGTGCCAGCAGCCCCAGCCCAGGGGAAGAGCAGTACGTC.

This chain links TRBV30 with TRBJ1-6; D may be TRBD1 (5 bases). The CDR3 runs 13 residues. Trimming pared 0 bases from V and 5 bases from J, leaving 5 bases between. Germline V gives CDR1 GTSNPN, CDR2 SVGIG (reference sequence). In DNA, the CDR3 is TGTGCCTGGAGTGTCAGGGATAATTCACCCCTCCACTTT. It translates to CAWSVRDNSPLHF. The variable domain in full, completed from reference TRBV30 and TRBJ1-6, reads SQTIHQWPATLVQPVGSPLSLECTVEGTSNPNLYWYRQAAGRGLQLLFYSVGIGQISSEVPQNLSASRPQDRQFILSSKKLLLSDSGFYLCAWSVRDNSPLHFGNGTRLTVT.

Comments on this clone: The junction shows a germline mismatch at one end, possibly a read error. The chain employs TRBV7-7 and TRBJ2-7; 11 nucleotides match TRBD2. This CDR3 has 14 amino acids. Per germline, CDR1 SSHAT and CDR2 FNYEAQ (reference sequence). Here the CDR3 reads CASSFSGGAYEQYF. The CDR3 DNA reads TGTGCTAGCAGCTTTAGCGGGGGGGCCTACGAGCAGTACTTC. Full variable domain (outside the CDR3, taken from reference TRBV7-7 and TRBJ2-7): GAGVSQSPRYKVTKRGQDVTLRCDPISSHATLYWYQQALGQGPEFLTYFNYEAQPDKSGLPSDRFSAERPEGSISTLTIQRTEQRDSAMYRCASSFSGGAYEQYFGPGTRLTVT.

The rearrangement uses TRBV7-2 and TRBJ2-1; 8 positions agree with TRBD2. The CDR3 length is 18 residues. Germline V gene lookup returns CDR1 SGHTA and CDR2 FQGNSA. The V and J ends lost 1 base and 1 base, in that order; junction bases with no gene match: 9. CDR3 nucleotides: TGTGCCAGCAGCTTAGTTTCGGGGACTAGTCGGTCCTACAATGAGCAGTTCTTC. This sequence encodes CASSLVSGTSRSYNEQFF. Full variable domain (rest looked up from reference TRBV7-2 and TRBJ2-1): GAGVSQSPSNKVTEKGKDVELRCDPISGHTALYWYRQSLGQGLEFLIYFQGNSAPDKSGLPSDRFSAERTGGSVSTLTIQRTQQEDSAVYLCASSLVSGTSRSYNEQFFGPGTRLTVL.

The chain has TRBV2 and TRBJ2-5, with D perhaps matching TRBD1 (6 bases). Trimming shortened V by 5 bases and J by 5 bases, and 18 bases separated the two germline ends. CDR3 length: 15 amino acids. Germline-derived CDR1 and CDR2 are SNHLY and FYNNEI. The CDR3 coding sequence is TGTGCCAGCAGTCCTATGCCGACAGGCGGGGAGACCCAGTACTTC. Protein product: CASSPMPTGGETQYF. Combining the CDR3 with reference TRBV2 and TRBJ2-5 gives the whole variable domain EPEVTQTPSHQVTQMGQEVILRCVPISNHLYFYWYRQILGQKVEFLVSFYNNEISEKSEIFDDQFSVERPDGSNFTLKIRSTKLEDSAMYFCASSPMPTGGETQYFGPGTRLLVL.

Concerning this clone itself: The same CDR3 also results from other DNA sequences found in this sample. The chain carries TRBV2 and TRBJ1-4, with 9 bases lining up with TRBD1. V lost 1 base and J lost 6; bases outside the gene matches: 0. CDR1 is SNHLY and CDR2 is FYNNEI in the germline V gene. This CDR3 region has 14 residues. CDR3 nucleotide sequence: TGTGCCAGCAGTGAAGGGACAGGGGATGAAAAACTGTTTTTT. Its protein is CASSEGTGDEKLFF. Filled out from reference TRBV2 and TRBJ1-4, the complete variable domain reads EPEVTQTPSHQVTQMGQEVILRCVPISNHLYFYWYRQILGQKVEFLVSFYNNEISEKSEIFDDQFSVERPDGSNFTLKIRSTKLEDSAMYFCASSEGTGDEKLFFGSGTQLSVL.

The V and J genes are TRBV12-5 and TRBJ2-1, with a weak D call TRBD2 (7 bases). The V and J ends lost 7 bases and 7 bases respectively, with 17 bases between them. CDR3 length equals 14 residues. Germline values: CDR1 LGHNT, CDR2 FRNRAP. The CDR3 region is CASAHAGAKNEQFF. As DNA, the CDR3 is TGTGCTAGTGCCCATGCGGGGGCGAAGAATGAGCAGTTCTTC.

The J gene is TRBJ2-2, the V gene TRBV5-1; 8 bases align to TRBD1. Germline values: CDR1 SGHRS, CDR2 YFSETQ. V shed 1 base and J 4 bases; nucleotides not matched to a gene: 3. CDR3 length: 15 amino acids. The CDR3 region is CASSLQGAGTGELFF. The CDR3 DNA follows: TGCGCCAGCAGCTTGCAGGGGGCGGGCACCGGGGAGCTGTTTTTT. Together with reference TRBV5-1 and TRBJ2-2, the CDR3 gives the full variable domain: KAGVTQTPRYLIKTRGQQVTLSCSPISGHRSVSWYQQTPGQGLQFLFEYFSETQRNKGNFPGRFSGRQFSNSRSEMNVSTLELGDSALYLCASSLQGAGTGELFFGEGSRLTVL.

The rearrangement links TRBV27 to TRBJ1-1; possibly TRBD1 for D (6 bases). Trimming removed 4 bases from V and 1 base from J, with 13 bases in between. This CDR3 has 15 amino acids. Germline V gene sequence: CDR1 MNHEY, CDR2 SMNVEV (reference sequence). CDR3: CASSSWGRPNTEAFF. The CDR3 DNA follows: TGTGCCAGCAGTTCCTGGGGGCGCCCGAACACTGAAGCTTTCTTT.

The V call is TRBV21-1, the J call TRBJ2-7; the D call TRBD1 from the table was never checked on the DNA. TRBV21-1 is noted as a pseudogene. The CDR3 runs to 18 residues. CDR3 nucleotide sequence: TGTGCCAGCTATCCGGGACAGGGAAGAGTTGCGATCCTCTACGAGCAGTACTTC. Translating gives CASYPGQGRVAILYEQYF.

This chain links TRBV2 with TRBJ1-1; D remains unclear. There are 13 residues in the CDR3. Trimming removed 7 bases at V and 1 base at J, with 10 bases between. CDR1 and CDR2 (germline): SNHLY, FYNNEI. CDR3 protein: CASTLRGNTEAFF. The CDR3 nucleotides are TGTGCCAGCACCCTACGGGGGAACACTGAAGCTTTCTTT.

This sequence joins TRBV9 and TRBJ1-1; D not certain. Trimming left V 3 bases short and J 0 bases short, with 6 bases between. CDR1 and CDR2 from the germline V gene are SGDLS and YYNGEE. This CDR3 contains 13 residues. The CDR3 is CASSGEVNTEAFF. DNA of the CDR3: TGTGCCAGCAGCGGGGAAGTGAACACTGAAGCTTTCTTT.

The gene calls are TRBV29-1 and TRBJ1-1; D gene unclear. Germline V gene lookup returns CDR1 SQVTM and CDR2 ANQGSEA. V lost 5 bases and J 8 bases, leaving 15 bases between the germline ends. The CDR3 loop spans 12 amino acids. CDR3 amino acids: CSVSRGGLEAFF. CDR3 in DNA: TGCAGCGTTTCGCGGGGTGGGTTAGAAGCTTTCTTT.

The chain is built from TRBV29-1 and TRBJ2-7; 10 bases match TRBD1. Unmatched junction bases numbered 2, after V lost 0 bases and J lost 3 bases. This CDR3 spans 14 amino acids. CDR1 SQVTM and CDR2 ANQGSEA come from the germline V gene. CDR3 sequence reads: CSVEDGQGDYEQYF. The CDR3 nucleotides read TGCAGCGTTGAAGATGGACAGGGGGACTACGAGCAGTACTTC.

The CDR3 DNA reads TGTGCCAGCAGCAAATTCGGGGACTTGGGGAACTATGGCTACACCTTC. This gives the protein CASSKFGDLGNYGYTF. V is TRBV21-1 and J is TRBJ1-2. TRBV21-1 is an annotated pseudogene. The CDR3 consists of 16 residues.

This clone was picked up a small number of times. The V and J genes are TRBV24-1 and TRBJ2-3; D is undetermined. Germline V gives CDR1 KGHDR, CDR2 SFDVKD. The CDR3 is made up of 11 amino acids. V was trimmed by 5 bases and J by 11 bases, leaving 10 bases between them. CDR3 sequence reads: CATSVGTVQYF. The CDR3 bases are TGTGCCACCAGTGTGGGAACAGTGCAGTATTTT.

V and J are TRBV5-6 and TRBJ1-2; 8 bases match TRBD1. Germline V gives CDR1 SGHDT, CDR2 YYEEEE. Trimming at V came to 0 bases and at J to 8 bases, leaving 6 bases not matched to a gene. The CDR3 contains 14 residues. The CDR3 coding sequence is TGTGCCAGCAGCTTGGCCCAGGGGGCGAGGGGCTACACCTTC. Its translation is CASSLAQGARGYTF. Supplemented by reference TRBV5-6 and TRBJ1-2, the full variable domain reads DAGVTQSPTHLIKTRGQQVTLRCSPKSGHDTVSWYQQALGQGPQFIFQYYEEEERQRGNFPDRFSGHQFPNYSSELNVNALLLGDSALYLCASSLAQGARGYTFGSGTRLTVV.

V and J are TRBV5-1 and TRBJ2-1, with 7 positions matching TRBD1. Germline assignment: CDR1 SGHRS and CDR2 YFSETQ. After removal of 4 bases from V and 0 bases from J, the junction contained 7 bases not matched to a gene. The CDR3 runs 16 residues. In nucleotides, the CDR3 is TGCGCCAGCAGCACCCGAGGGGGCTTCTCCTACAATGAGCAGTTCTTC. As protein: CASSTRGGFSYNEQFF.

This clone was seen a few times. V gene TRBV11-2 combines with J gene TRBJ1-6; 7 bases are shared with TRBD1. Germline V gene sequence: CDR1 SGHAT, CDR2 FQNNGV. The junction had 1 base not matched to a gene; V was cut back by 2 bases and J by 3 bases. The CDR3 contains 15 residues. The CDR3 DNA is TGTGCCAGCAGCTTACAGGGGGTCTATAATTCACCCCTCCACTTT. Translated: CASSLQGVYNSPLHF. The whole variable domain, remainder taken from reference TRBV11-2 and TRBJ1-6, is EAGVAQSPRYKIIEKRQSVAFWCNPISGHATLYWYQQILGQGPKLLIQFQNNGVVDDSQLPKDRFSAERLKGVDSTLKIQPAKLEDSAVYLCASSLQGVYNSPLHFGNGTRLTVT.

The chain joins TRBV27 to TRBJ1-5; 8 nucleotides agree with TRBD1. The CDR3 spans 14 residues. V trimming: 6 bases; J trimming: 5 bases; junction bases outside the gene matches: 6. From germline, CDR1 is MNHEY and CDR2 SMNVEV (reference sequence). CDR3 sequence reads: CASRKAGGHQPQHF. CDR3 bases: TGTGCCAGCAGGAAAGCAGGGGGCCATCAGCCCCAGCATTTT.

This sequence joins TRBV9 and TRBJ1-2; D is undetermined. The germline V gene encodes CDR1 SGDLS and CDR2 YYNGEE. V lost 0 bases and J 4 bases, leaving 10 bases between the germline ends. The CDR3 consists of 14 residues. The CDR3 region is CASSVETVPYGYTF. CDR3 DNA sequence: TGTGCCAGCAGCGTAGAAACAGTCCCCTATGGCTACACCTTC.

The gene calls are TRBV21-1 and TRBJ2-7. TRBV21-1 is marked as a pseudogene. This CDR3 contains 13 residues. The DNA for the CDR3 is TGTGCCAGCAGCAAAACCCCTTCCTACGAGCAGTACGTC. Amino acids: CASSKTPSYEQYV.

The chain is built from TRBV14 and TRBJ2-7; 7 nucleotides align to TRBD1. Germline V gives CDR1 SGHDN, CDR2 FVKESK. Trimming cost V 5 bases and J 2 bases; bases outside gene matches: 9. The length of the CDR3 is 15 residues. The CDR3 is CASSWGQPITYEQYF. The CDR3 bases are TGTGCCAGCAGCTGGGGACAGCCTATTACCTACGAGCAGTACTTC.